The entry below describes one T cell receptor beta chain. Its target is unknown. CDR1 is SGHRS and CDR2 is YFSETQ in the germline V gene. This CDR3 region has 16 residues. Germline trimming cut 0 bases from V and 3 bases from J; bases unmatched to any gene: 8. The sample comes from a study of blood T cells in healthy people across ages. Study-level results: Observed TCR beta diversity per million T cells went down as age went up. This fall followed a roughly linear course with age.

Together with a sample-barcoded 5' primer, a J-beta primer mix was included in a second PCR lasting roughly 6 to 12 cycles. TCRdb recomputed calls from the 5' RACE reads with MiXCR, one row per CDR3 protein. Here the sample spans roughly 1.5 million distinct CDR3 sequences, 40% to 45% being singletons. Sequenced sample: blood. The sequence was obtained from a woman aged 18-35 years in good health. This chain links TRBV5-1 with TRBJ1-1; 7 bases line up with TRBD1. In nucleotides, the CDR3 is TGCGCCAGCAGCTTGGGACAGGGAATTTGGCACACTGAAGCTTTCTTT. This codes for CASSLGQGIWHTEAFF.